The clone carrying this TCR beta chain was counted between two and nine times. This record comes from a study of blood T cells in healthy people across ages. As for the study in general: Through template switching, about one barcoded beta molecule was captured per two T cells, as measured in model experiments.

Sample-barcoded 5' priming and a J-beta primer mix drove a second PCR of roughly 7 to 11 cycles. TCRdb redid the calling of the 5' RACE reads with MiXCR, one entry per CDR3 protein. The data contain approximately 600,000 distinct CDR3 sequences, approximately 59% of them singletons. Staff drew approximately 9.1 milliliters of peripheral blood from each donor. The CDR3 spans 16 residues. V shed 5 bases, J shed 1 base, and the junction held 7 bases outside the gene matches. Germline assignment: CDR1 KGHSH and CDR2 LQKENI. The J gene is TRBJ2-7, the V gene TRBV18, with 11 bases identical to TRBD1. The sequence was collected from a man in his 60s in good health. Specimen: blood. The CDR3 reads CASSSQRDRGSYEQYF. The CDR3 bases are TGTGCCAGCTCATCTCAAAGGGACAGGGGGTCCTACGAGCAGTACTTC.